Listed below are T cell receptor beta chains from one sample, sequenced in a study of glioma-infiltrating T cells. MiXCR was run by TCRdb on the multiplex PCR reads, yielding one entry per CDR3 protein. The table records about 110,000 distinct CDR3 sequences, less than 30% of them present only once. Specimen: glioma tissue, nonneoplastic brain tissue, or PBMCs (not recorded which). These receptors were taken from a human donor with low-grade glioma or glioblastoma, undergoing nonglioma brain surgery, or in good health (not recorded which). Both conserved end residues are part of each CDR3. Each record gives: D gene, V gene, clone size, J gene, CDR3 protein, CDR3 DNA. The D gene is left open where the match is weak. Clone sizes are given selectively: once, few, many, or a class where the clone is expanded.

d_gene: TRBD1
v_gene: TRBV7-2
abundance: .
j_gene: TRBJ2-1
CDR3aa: CASRTIGQGENNEQFF
CDR3nt: TGTGCCAGCAGGACAATCGGACAGGGAGAGAACAATGAGCAGTTCTTC

d_gene: TRBD2
v_gene: TRBV19
abundance: few
j_gene: TRBJ2-2
CDR3aa: CASSIPPGLAPGGTGELFF
CDR3nt: TGTGCCAGTAGTATTCCCCCGGGACTAGCTCCTGGGGGGACCGGGGAGCTGTTTTTT

d_gene: .
v_gene: TRBV28
abundance: many
j_gene: TRBJ1-1
CDR3aa: CASSLFSREAFF
CDR3nt: TGTGCCAGCAGTTTATTTTCGCGTGAAGCTTTCTTT

d_gene: TRBD2
v_gene: TRBV18
abundance: few
j_gene: TRBJ2-1
CDR3aa: CASSPLAGASYNEQFF
CDR3nt: TGTGCCAGCTCACCACTAGCGGGCGCCTCCTACAATGAGCAGTTCTTC

d_gene: .
v_gene: TRBV7-6
abundance: many
j_gene: TRBJ1-1
CDR3aa: CASSAIVGTEAFF
CDR3nt: TGTGCCAGCAGCGCAATAGTCGGCACTGAAGCTTTCTTT

d_gene: .
v_gene: TRBV5-5
abundance: few
j_gene: TRBJ1-2
CDR3aa: CASSLSHGYTF
CDR3nt: TGTGCCAGCAGCCTGTCACATGGCTACACCTTC

d_gene: .
v_gene: TRBV6-2/TRBV6-3
abundance: many
j_gene: TRBJ2-7
CDR3aa: CASSYPIYEQYF
CDR3nt: TGTGCCAGCAGTTACCCGATTTACGAGCAGTACTTC

d_gene: .
v_gene: TRBV7-2
abundance: .
j_gene: TRBJ2-3
CDR3aa: CASSSRSHLDTQYF
CDR3nt: TGCGCCAGCAGCTCCCGGTCTCACTTAGATACGCAGTATTTT

d_gene: .
v_gene: TRBV12-3/TRBV12-4
abundance: many
j_gene: TRBJ1-5
CDR3aa: CASSSGRGGQPQHF
CDR3nt: TGTGCCAGCAGTTCTGGGCGAGGTGGTCAGCCCCAGCATTTT

d_gene: TRBD2
v_gene: TRBV7-3
abundance: many
j_gene: TRBJ2-1
CDR3aa: CASSPSGGAGEQFF
CDR3nt: TGTGCCAGCAGCCCAAGCGGGGGGGCGGGTGAGCAGTTCTTC

d_gene: .
v_gene: TRBV14
abundance: many
j_gene: TRBJ1-1
CDR3aa: CASSQGARGSNTEAFF
CDR3nt: TGTGCCAGCAGCCAAGGGGCCAGGGGCTCGAACACTGAAGCTTTCTTT

d_gene: TRBD1
v_gene: TRBV7-2
abundance: many
j_gene: TRBJ1-5
CDR3aa: CASSLDTGVRQPQHF
CDR3nt: TGTGCCAGCAGCTTAGATACAGGGGTACGACAGCCCCAGCATTTT

d_gene: TRBD1
v_gene: TRBV5-4
abundance: many
j_gene: TRBJ1-1
CDR3aa: CASSPLTGWNTEAFF
CDR3nt: TGTGCCAGCAGCCCCCTGACAGGGTGGAACACTGAAGCTTTCTTT

d_gene: .
v_gene: TRBV18
abundance: many
j_gene: TRBJ2-5
CDR3aa: CASSPPGGNQETQYF
CDR3nt: TGTGCCAGCTCACCACCTGGGGGCAACCAAGAGACCCAGTACTTC

d_gene: TRBD1
v_gene: TRBV6-2/TRBV6-3
abundance: many
j_gene: TRBJ2-5
CDR3aa: CASSYSTGGGQETQYF
CDR3nt: TGTGCCAGCAGTTACTCGACAGGGGGAGGCCAAGAGACCCAGTACTTC

d_gene: TRBD1
v_gene: TRBV12-3/TRBV12-4
abundance: .
j_gene: TRBJ1-5
CDR3aa: CASRDREHQPQHF
CDR3nt: TGTGCCAGCAGGGACAGGGAGCATCAGCCCCAGCATTTT

d_gene: .
v_gene: TRBV11-1
abundance: many
j_gene: TRBJ1-2
CDR3aa: CASSHPGGGYTF
CDR3nt: TGTGCCAGCAGCCACCCGGGTGGGGGCTACACCTTC

d_gene: .
v_gene: TRBV19
abundance: many
j_gene: TRBJ1-5
CDR3aa: CASRVTGRNQPQHF
CDR3nt: TGTGCCAGTAGAGTGACAGGTCGCAATCAGCCCCAGCATTTT

d_gene: .
v_gene: TRBV2
abundance: many
j_gene: TRBJ1-5
CDR3aa: CASGSNQPQHF
CDR3nt: TGTGCCAGCGGAAGCAATCAGCCCCAGCATTTT

d_gene: TRBD1
v_gene: TRBV4-3
abundance: few
j_gene: TRBJ2-7
CDR3aa: CASSPYDRAYEQYF
CDR3nt: TGCGCCAGCAGCCCCTACGACAGGGCCTACGAGCAGTACTTC

d_gene: TRBD1
v_gene: TRBV27
abundance: many
j_gene: TRBJ1-5
CDR3aa: CASSPRQGLNQPQHF
CDR3nt: TGTGCCAGCAGTCCTCGACAGGGTTTGAACCAGCCCCAGCATTTT

d_gene: .
v_gene: TRBV24-1
abundance: many
j_gene: TRBJ1-2
CDR3aa: CATSDRTFIGYTF
CDR3nt: TGTGCCACCAGTGACCGGACCTTCATCGGCTACACCTTC

d_gene: .
v_gene: TRBV7-2
abundance: many
j_gene: TRBJ1-5
CDR3aa: CASSYTSAVEGEPQHF
CDR3nt: TGTGCCAGCAGCTACACTTCGGCGGTAGAAGGTGAGCCCCAGCATTTT

d_gene: TRBD2
v_gene: TRBV20-1
abundance: many
j_gene: TRBJ2-1
CDR3aa: CSAPTSGRGEQFF
CDR3nt: TGCAGTGCCCCGACTAGCGGGAGAGGTGAGCAGTTCTTC

d_gene: .
v_gene: TRBV12-3/TRBV12-4
abundance: .
j_gene: TRBJ2-7
CDR3aa: CASSLQGYYEQYF
CDR3nt: TGTGCCAGCAGTTTGCAGGGATACTACGAGCAGTACTTC

d_gene: TRBD2
v_gene: TRBV20-1
abundance: many
j_gene: TRBJ2-7
CDR3aa: CSAHGTSGIHYEQYF
CDR3nt: TGCAGTGCTCACGGCACTAGCGGTATTCACTACGAGCAGTACTTC

d_gene: .
v_gene: TRBV27
abundance: many
j_gene: TRBJ2-7
CDR3aa: CASSLFPSSEQYF
CDR3nt: TGTGCCAGCAGTTTATTTCCGTCTTCCGAGCAGTACTTC

d_gene: .
v_gene: TRBV7-8
abundance: many
j_gene: TRBJ2-1
CDR3aa: CASSLESSYNEQFF
CDR3nt: TGTGCCAGCAGCTTGGAGAGCTCCTACAATGAGCAGTTCTTC

d_gene: .
v_gene: TRBV4-2
abundance: .
j_gene: TRBJ2-4
CDR3aa: CASSQPKGGTKNIQYF
CDR3nt: TGTGCCAGCAGCCAACCAAAGGGGGGGACCAAAAACATTCAGTACTTC

d_gene: .
v_gene: TRBV20-1
abundance: many
j_gene: TRBJ2-3
CDR3aa: CSAVRDAERDTQYF
CDR3nt: TGCAGTGCGGTCCGGGACGCGGAGAGGGATACGCAGTATTTT

d_gene: .
v_gene: TRBV6-6
abundance: many
j_gene: TRBJ2-6
CDR3aa: CASSYSGDSGANVLTF
CDR3nt: TGTGCCAGCAGTTACTCTGGGGACTCTGGGGCCAACGTCCTGACTTTC

d_gene: .
v_gene: TRBV5-1
abundance: few
j_gene: TRBJ1-6
CDR3aa: CASSLDSNSPLHF
CDR3nt: TGCGCCAGCAGCTTGGACAGCAATTCACCCCTCCACTTT

d_gene: TRBD1
v_gene: TRBV19
abundance: many
j_gene: TRBJ1-5
CDR3aa: CASSIDGTGQPQHF
CDR3nt: TGTGCCAGTAGTATAGATGGGACAGGTCAGCCCCAGCATTTT

d_gene: .
v_gene: TRBV27
abundance: many
j_gene: TRBJ2-5
CDR3aa: CASSLSSDKTQYF
CDR3nt: TGTGCCAGCAGTTTATCTTCAGACAAGACCCAGTACTTC

d_gene: .
v_gene: TRBV20-1
abundance: .
j_gene: TRBJ1-5
CDR3aa: CSATGQTDNQPQHF
CDR3nt: TGCAGTGCGACTGGACAGACTGACAATCAGCCCCAGCATTTT

d_gene: .
v_gene: TRBV6-1
abundance: many
j_gene: TRBJ2-7
CDR3aa: CASSVEAPYEQYF
CDR3nt: TGTGCCAGCAGTGTCGAAGCTCCGTACGAGCAGTACTTC

d_gene: TRBD2
v_gene: TRBV7-2
abundance: many
j_gene: TRBJ2-1
CDR3aa: CASSLVPGLAVIEQFF
CDR3nt: TGTGCCAGCAGCTTAGTTCCGGGACTAGCGGTCATTGAGCAGTTCTTC

d_gene: .
v_gene: TRBV19
abundance: many
j_gene: TRBJ1-1
CDR3aa: CASSISRSNTEAFF
CDR3nt: TGTGCCAGTAGTATAAGTCGATCGAACACTGAAGCTTTCTTT

d_gene: .
v_gene: TRBV27
abundance: .
j_gene: TRBJ1-5
CDR3aa: CASSRKREGNQPQHF
CDR3nt: TGTGCCAGCAGCCGTAAAAGGGAGGGCAATCAGCCCCAGCATTTT

d_gene: TRBD2
v_gene: TRBV20-1
abundance: once
j_gene: TRBJ2-1
CDR3aa: CSARDLNGLAYNEQFF
CDR3nt: TGCAGTGCTAGAGATCTTAATGGACTAGCCTACAATGAGCAGTTCTTC

d_gene: .
v_gene: TRBV7-2
abundance: many
j_gene: TRBJ1-5
CDR3aa: CASSEGGGKEPQHF
CDR3nt: TGTGCCAGCAGCGAGGGGGGGGGCAAGGAGCCCCAGCATTTT

d_gene: TRBD1
v_gene: TRBV6-2/TRBV6-3
abundance: many
j_gene: TRBJ1-5
CDR3aa: CASLGQRGNQPQHF
CDR3nt: TGTGCCAGCCTGGGACAGAGGGGCAATCAGCCCCAGCATTTT

d_gene: .
v_gene: TRBV6-6
abundance: .
j_gene: TRBJ1-2
CDR3aa: CASEANRVLYGYTF
CDR3nt: TGTGCCAGTGAAGCGAACAGGGTGCTCTATGGCTACACCTTC

d_gene: .
v_gene: TRBV6-1
abundance: .
j_gene: TRBJ2-3
CDR3aa: CDTSGQLEPDTQYF
CDR3nt: TGTGACACATCCGGACAGCTTGAACCAGATACGCAGTATTTT

d_gene: .
v_gene: TRBV7-6
abundance: many
j_gene: TRBJ1-1
CDR3aa: CASSARLLNTEAFF
CDR3nt: TGTGCCAGCAGCGCCAGGTTATTGAACACTGAAGCTTTCTTT

d_gene: .
v_gene: TRBV19
abundance: .
j_gene: TRBJ2-7
CDR3aa: CASRRASDYEQYF
CDR3nt: TGTGCCAGTAGACGGGCGAGCGACTACGAGCAGTACTTC

d_gene: .
v_gene: TRBV3-1
abundance: many
j_gene: TRBJ1-2
CDR3aa: CASSQVGTVSF
CDR3nt: TGTGCCAGCAGCCAAGTAGGGACCGTCAGCTTC

d_gene: .
v_gene: TRBV12-3/TRBV12-4
abundance: .
j_gene: TRBJ1-2
CDR3aa: CASSFERRFYGYTF
CDR3nt: TGTGCCAGCAGTTTTGAAAGACGGTTCTATGGCTACACCTTC

d_gene: .
v_gene: TRBV7-3
abundance: many
j_gene: TRBJ1-1
CDR3aa: CASSLNSRNTEAFF
CDR3nt: TGTGCCAGCAGCTTAAACTCAAGGAACACTGAAGCTTTCTTT

d_gene: TRBD2
v_gene: TRBV18
abundance: .
j_gene: TRBJ2-3
CDR3aa: CASSLTPLRGGSTDTQYF
CDR3nt: TGTGCCAGCTCACTCACCCCTTTACGGGGGGGCAGCACAGATACGCAGTATTTT

d_gene: TRBD1
v_gene: TRBV29-1
abundance: few
j_gene: TRBJ1-1
CDR3aa: CSARQGPGTEAFF
CDR3nt: TGCAGCGCGCGACAGGGACCCGGCACTGAAGCTTTCTTT

d_gene: .
v_gene: TRBV29-1
abundance: many
j_gene: TRBJ2-7
CDR3aa: CSALGAESSEQYF
CDR3nt: TGCAGCGCCCTAGGAGCAGAGTCATCCGAGCAGTACTTC

d_gene: TRBD2
v_gene: TRBV4-1
abundance: .
j_gene: TRBJ2-3
CDR3aa: CASSQELAGLADCKYF
CDR3nt: TGCGCCAGCAGCCAAGAATTAGCGGGACTAGCGGATTGCAAGTATTTT

d_gene: .
v_gene: TRBV20-1
abundance: .
j_gene: TRBJ2-1
CDR3aa: CSARGSTRQTNSYNEQSF
CDR3nt: TGCAGTGCTAGGGGGTCTACGAGGCAGACAAACTCCTACAATGAGCAGTCCTTC

d_gene: .
v_gene: TRBV5-5
abundance: few
j_gene: TRBJ2-1
CDR3aa: CASTSDYNEQFF
CDR3nt: TGTGCCAGCACCTCTGACTACAATGAGCAGTTCTTC

d_gene: TRBD2
v_gene: TRBV3-1
abundance: many
j_gene: TRBJ2-5
CDR3aa: CASSERTSGPLGETQYF
CDR3nt: TGTGCCAGCAGCGAACGGACTAGCGGGCCCCTAGGGGAGACCCAGTACTTC

d_gene: TRBD2
v_gene: TRBV27
abundance: many
j_gene: TRBJ2-1
CDR3aa: CASSYPTSGVVNEQFF
CDR3nt: TGTGCCAGCAGTTACCCGACTAGCGGGGTTGTCAATGAGCAGTTCTTC

d_gene: TRBD2
v_gene: TRBV4-3
abundance: many
j_gene: TRBJ2-5
CDR3aa: CASSQRAGRDETQYF
CDR3nt: TGCGCCAGCAGCCAAAGGGCAGGGAGGGATGAGACCCAGTACTTC

d_gene: TRBD2
v_gene: TRBV3-1
abundance: few
j_gene: TRBJ2-7
CDR3aa: CASSPGLGRYEQYF
CDR3nt: TGTGCCAGCAGCCCGGGACTAGGGCGGTACGAGCAGTACTTC